A single sample gave rise to the 32 T cell receptor beta chains below, sequenced in a study of long-term antiretroviral therapy in people with HIV. A v3.0 immunoSEQ assay was performed at survey level. Only in-frame clones appear in the TCRdb table, and some are missing; sequencing was by immunoSEQ multiplex PCR. The sample lists around 8,600 clones; around three quarters were seen once. The sample consisted of unsorted PBMCs, taken 0.6 years before starting antiretroviral therapy. Receptors were obtained from a man aged 35-49 years with HIV.

This clone has more than one count but fewer than ten. The chain is built from TRBV7-2 and TRBJ1-2; 12 positions agree with TRBD1. The trim removed 1 base at V and 2 bases at J, leaving 2 bases unmatched. Germline values: CDR1 SGHTA, CDR2 FQGNSA. The CDR3 has 16 amino acids. CDR3 sequence (DNA): TGTGCCAGCAGCTTAGGGGGACAGGGGGCGAACTATGGCTACACCTTC. Translating gives CASSLGGQGANYGYTF.

This clone was counted only a few times. The chain employs TRBV5-1 and TRBJ2-7, with a tentative D call TRBD1 (5 bases). Germline assignment: CDR1 SGHRS and CDR2 YFSETQ. Between the trimmed V and J ends, which lost 4 bases and 6 bases, there was a span of 17 bases. CDR3 length equals 14 residues. The CDR3 nucleotides read TGCGCCAGCAGCGACAGAATAAGGGGTCGCGAGCAGTACTTC. Translated, it gives CASSDRIRGREQYF.

V is TRBV27 and J is TRBJ1-2; 7 positions agree with TRBD1. The trim removed 6 bases at V and 0 bases at J, leaving 13 bases unmatched. Germline lookup yields CDR1 MNHEY and CDR2 SMNVEV (reference sequence). The CDR3 covers 17 residues. CDR3 amino acids: CASSRTSDRISNYGYTF. Here the CDR3 DNA reads TGTGCCAGCAGCCGGACTTCGGACAGGATTTCTAACTATGGCTACACCTTC.

The CDR3 DNA reads TGTGCCATCAGCTCGTACGGGGACGATGAAAAACTGTTTTTT. This encodes CAISSYGDDEKLFF. The rearrangement joins TRBV10-3 to TRBJ1-4, with D perhaps TRBD1 (5 bases). This CDR3 spans 14 amino acids. Germline CDR1 and CDR2: ENHRY and SYGVKD. Trimming stripped 6 bases from V and 6 bases from J, with 14 bases between.

This clone was observed a single time. The J gene is TRBJ1-4, the V gene TRBV5-1; D may be TRBD1 (6 bases). The CDR3 extends over 13 amino acids. Trimming cost V 6 bases and J 5 bases, with 11 bases left between them. CDR1 and CDR2 (germline): SGHRS, YFSETQ. CDR3 amino acids: CASKGQFNEKLFF. CDR3 coding DNA: TGCGCCAGCAAAGGACAGTTCAATGAAAAACTGTTTTTT.

Only one count was recorded for this clone. The chain combines TRBV7-9 with TRBJ2-7; 8 bases fit TRBD2. The trim removed 8 bases at V and 3 bases at J, leaving 6 bases unmatched. This CDR3 is 13 amino acids long. CDR1 and CDR2 (germline): SEHNR, FQNEAQ (reference sequence). The CDR3 sequence is CASGRGGFYEQYF. CDR3 nucleotides: TGTGCCAGCGGCCGGGGGGGTTTCTACGAGCAGTACTTC.

V is TRBV4-1 and J is TRBJ2-7; D remains unclear. CDR3 length equals 14 residues. The V end lost 0 bases, the J end lost 6 bases, and 12 bases lay between the germline ends. Per germline, CDR1 MGHRA and CDR2 YSYEKL. In DNA form, the CDR3 reads TGCGCCAGCAGCCAAGAACAACTCAGGACCGAGCAGTACTTC. It encodes CASSQEQLRTEQYF.

V usage is TRBV19 and J usage is TRBJ1-2, with TRBD1 as a possible D gene (5 bases). The CDR3 extends over 14 amino acids. Between the trimmed V and J ends, which lost 6 bases and 2 bases, there was a span of 13 bases. Germline CDR1 reads LNHDA; CDR2 reads SQIVND (reference sequence). This CDR3 is CASRQAQGNYGYTF. The CDR3 bases are TGTGCCAGTAGGCAAGCCCAGGGAAACTATGGCTACACCTTC.

The rearrangement links TRBV12-5 to TRBJ2-7; 8 nucleotides align to TRBD1. Looked up from germline, CDR1 is LGHNT and CDR2 is FRNRAP. The CDR3 contains 16 residues. V shed 3 bases and J 6 bases; nucleotides not matched to a gene: 13. CDR3 nucleotides: TGTGCTAGTGGTTTCCATTTTTCCTCAGGACAGGGCGAGCAGTACTTC. This translates into CASGFHFSSGQGEQYF.

The chain employs TRBV6-6 and TRBJ2-7; TRBD2 aligns across 10 bases. V shed 6 bases, J shed 0 bases, and the junction held 5 bases outside the gene matches. Germline loops: CDR1 MNHNY, CDR2 SVGAGI (reference sequence). This CDR3 comprises 15 residues. CDR3 nucleotides: TGTGCCAGCAGGTCTAGGACTAGCGGCTCCTACGAGCAGTACTTC. Its protein is CASRSRTSGSYEQYF.

The CDR3 DNA follows: TGTGCCAGCAGTTACCGGCAGGGCCTCTATGGCTACACCTTC. Protein product: CASSYRQGLYGYTF. The chain couples TRBV6-5 to TRBJ1-2; D may be TRBD1 (5 bases). This CDR3 is 14 amino acids long. CDR1 and CDR2 from the germline V gene are MNHEY and SVGAGI. The V end was cut by 2 bases, the J end by 4 bases, with 11 bases between.

By its share, this clone is medium-sized (0.01 to 0.1%). The rearrangement links TRBV12-5 to TRBJ1-5; D might be TRBD1 (5 bases). Trimming shortened V by 7 bases and J by 7 bases, and 17 bases separated the two germline ends. From germline, CDR1 is LGHNT and CDR2 FRNRAP. The CDR3 has 14 amino acids. CDR3 in amino acids: CASAESGRSQPQHF. The CDR3 DNA reads TGTGCTAGTGCCGAATCAGGGCGATCCCAGCCCCAGCATTTT.

The chain carries TRBV5-6 and TRBJ2-1; 9 bases are shared with TRBD2. The germline V gene has CDR1 SGHDT and CDR2 YYEEEE. V was pared by 4 bases and J by 10 bases, with 3 bases of the junction left unmatched. This CDR3 spans 12 amino acids. In DNA form, the CDR3 reads TGTGCCAGCAGCCTGCTAGCGGGGGAGCAGTTCTTC. Translation: CASSLLAGEQFF. The full variable domain, its missing parts supplied by reference TRBV5-6 and TRBJ2-1, is DAGVTQSPTHLIKTRGQQVTLRCSPKSGHDTVSWYQQALGQGPQFIFQYYEEEERQRGNFPDRFSGHQFPNYSSELNVNALLLGDSALYLCASSLLAGEQFFGPGTRLTVL.

This clone has only one observation. The V call is TRBV30, the J call TRBJ1-1; a weak D match, TRBD1 (5 bases). CDR1 is GTSNPN, CDR2 SVGIG, per germline (reference sequence). The CDR3 runs 14 residues. Between the trimmed V and J ends, which lost 0 bases and 4 bases, there was a span of 12 bases. The CDR3 DNA is TGTGCCTGGAGTGTGGTGGGCGGGGGCACTGAAGCTTTCTTT. It encodes CAWSVVGGGTEAFF.

The genes are TRBV9 and TRBJ2-1; D is unclear. Germline loops: CDR1 SGDLS, CDR2 YYNGEE. The CDR3 is made up of 17 amino acids. The V gene lost 0 bases and the J gene lost 0 bases, with 13 bases spanning the gap. The CDR3 sequence is CASSVVSHLSSYNEQFF. CDR3 in DNA: TGTGCCAGCAGCGTAGTCTCCCATTTGAGCTCCTACAATGAGCAGTTCTTC.

The J gene is TRBJ1-1, the V gene TRBV29-1, with 7 nucleotides matching TRBD1. Germline V gives CDR1 SQVTM, CDR2 ANQGSEA. The CDR3 has 11 residues. V was clipped by 7 bases and J by 7 bases; unmatched bases: 6. CDR3 residues: CSEEQGSEAFF. DNA for the CDR3: TGCAGCGAAGAACAGGGGAGTGAAGCTTTCTTT.

This clone came up a few times. V usage is TRBV3-1 (or the pseudogene TRBV3-2) and J usage is TRBJ2-4; D is unresolved. CDR3 size: 8 residues. Germline assignment: CDR1 LGHDT and CDR2 YNNKEL (reference sequence). Trimming stripped 7 bases from V and 8 bases from J, with 0 bases between. The CDR3: CASNIQYF. CDR3 coding DNA: TGTGCCAGCAACATTCAGTACTTC.

This chain links TRBV10-3 with TRBJ2-7; D is possibly TRBD2 (5 bases). V lost 7 bases, J lost 2 bases, and 15 bases lay in between. Germline loops: CDR1 ENHRY, CDR2 SYGVKD. CDR3 length equals 14 residues. The CDR3 loop is CAIKAGLATYEQYF. CDR3 coding DNA: TGTGCCATCAAGGCTGGCCTAGCCACCTACGAGCAGTACTTC.

The rearrangement uses TRBV27 and TRBJ2-7; 10 bases match TRBD1. This CDR3 spans 14 amino acids. Per the germline V gene, CDR1 is MNHEY and CDR2 is SMNVEV (reference sequence). Trimming cost V 5 bases and J 6 bases; bases outside gene matches: 7. The CDR3 nucleotides read TGTGCCAGCAGTGAGGGACAGGGGAACGGCGAGCAGTACTTC. It codes for CASSEGQGNGEQYF.

The chain joins TRBV9 to TRBJ2-7, with 12 bases aligning to TRBD2. The CDR3 is 18 residues long. Per germline, CDR1 SGDLS and CDR2 YYNGEE. The V gene end was trimmed by 0 bases and the J gene end by 6 bases; junction bases not matched to a gene: 13. In DNA form, the CDR3 reads TGTGCCAGCAGCGTAGTTCAGCAGAGACTAGCGGGGGACGGCGAGCAGTACTTC. Protein: CASSVVQQRLAGDGEQYF.

The chain uses TRBV7-9 and TRBJ2-3, with TRBD1 matching over 8 bases. The germline gives CDR1 SEHNR, CDR2 FQNEAQ (reference sequence). Unmatched junction bases numbered 11, after V lost 7 bases and J lost 5 bases. This CDR3 is 15 amino acids long. In nucleotides, the CDR3 is TGTGCCAGCATCCTTGGACAGGGTCGAGGAGATACGCAGTATTTT. Its protein is CASILGQGRGDTQYF.

The V call is TRBV6-1, the J call TRBJ1-5; perhaps TRBD1 as D (6 bases). Between the trimmed V and J ends, which lost 8 bases and 0 bases, there was a span of 14 bases. Looked up from germline, CDR1 is MNHNS and CDR2 is SASEGT. The CDR3 length is 15 residues. CDR3 sequence: CASLGRGPSNQPQHF. Written as DNA, the CDR3 is TGTGCCAGCTTGGGCAGGGGACCTAGCAATCAGCCCCAGCATTTT.

The V call is TRBV14, the J call TRBJ1-3, with TRBD1 as a possible D gene (6 bases). V lost 4 bases and J 0 bases, leaving 13 bases between the germline ends. Germline lookup yields CDR1 SGHDN and CDR2 FVKESK. The CDR3 consists of 16 residues. The CDR3 coding sequence is TGTGCCAGCAGCCGGCAAGGGGGGTACTCTGGAAACACCATATATTTT. Its protein is CASSRQGGYSGNTIYF. The variable domain in full, completed from reference TRBV14 and TRBJ1-3, reads EAGVTQFPSHSVIEKGQTVTLRCDPISGHDNLYWYRRVMGKEIKFLLHFVKESKQDESGMPNNRFLAERTGGTYSTLKVQPAELEDSGVYFCASSRQGGYSGNTIYFGEGSWLTVV.

This clone has only a few counts. The same CDR3 arises from other DNA sequences in this sample as well. The chain is built from TRBV11-2 and TRBJ2-7; possible D gene TRBD2, 6 bases. Germline V CDR1 and CDR2: SGHAT, FQNNGV. V was shortened by 5 bases and J by 3 bases, with 11 bases between the two germline ends. The CDR3 loop spans 13 amino acids. The CDR3 DNA follows: TGTGCCAGCAGCCCGGGGACTGTCTACGAGCAGTACTTC. This sequence encodes CASSPGTVYEQYF.

This clone was detected only a few times. The chain combines TRBV19 with TRBJ1-1; 7 bases align to TRBD1. The CDR3 has 13 amino acids. Germline V gene lookup returns CDR1 LNHDA and CDR2 SQIVND (reference sequence). The V gene end was trimmed by 6 bases and the J gene end by 5 bases; junction bases not matched to a gene: 6. The CDR3 is CASSETGRTEAFF. CDR3 DNA sequence: TGTGCCAGTAGCGAGACAGGGAGAACTGAAGCTTTCTTT.

The genes are TRBV5-1 and TRBJ2-5; 11 bases are a match to TRBD1. The junction had 6 bases not matched to a gene; V was cut back by 7 bases and J by 4 bases. From germline, CDR1 is SGHRS and CDR2 YFSETQ. CDR3 size: 14 residues. DNA of the CDR3: TGCGCCAGCTGCGGACAGGGGGCAGGAGAGACCCAGTACTTC. Its protein is CASCGQGAGETQYF.

This rearrangement joins TRBV11-1 to TRBJ2-2; TRBD2 matches at 7 bases. CDR1 and CDR2 (germline): SGHAT, FQDESV (reference sequence). V dropped 3 bases and J dropped 3; count of bases not matched to a gene: 7. The CDR3 extends over 16 amino acids. The CDR3 DNA reads TGTGCCAGCAGCTTGATCGGGGGGTCCTACACCGGGGAGCTGTTTTTT. This encodes CASSLIGGSYTGELFF.

This clone was recorded a few times. V usage is TRBV6-6 and J usage is TRBJ1-1; TRBD1 might be the D (5 bases). CDR1 and CDR2 from the germline V gene are MNHNY and SVGAGI (reference sequence). V lost 6 bases, J lost 3 bases, and 14 bases lay in between. The CDR3 consists of 14 residues. CDR3 amino acids: CASSHLTGDTEAFF. CDR3 coding DNA: TGTGCCAGCAGCCATCTAACAGGAGACACTGAAGCTTTCTTT.

The chain combines TRBV19 with TRBJ2-7; TRBD2 matches at 10 bases. V lost 4 bases and J lost 7; bases outside the gene matches: 4. Germline V gives CDR1 LNHDA, CDR2 SQIVND (reference sequence). The CDR3 sequence is 13 residues long. CDR3 nucleotide sequence: TGTGCCAGTAGTACTAGCGGGGGTGGTGAGCAGTACTTC. Translating it yields CASSTSGGGEQYF.

This chain joins TRBV15 and TRBJ1-6, with D possibly TRBD1 on 6 matching bases. This CDR3 has 16 residues. Germline lookup yields CDR1 LNHNV and CDR2 YYDKDF (reference sequence). The V and J ends lost 0 bases and 7 bases respectively, with 13 bases between them. The CDR3 loop reads CATSRDPWTENSPLHF. The CDR3 DNA follows: TGTGCCACCAGCAGAGATCCGTGGACAGAAAATTCACCCCTCCACTTT. Using reference TRBV15 and TRBJ1-6 for the parts outside the CDR3, the full variable domain is DAMVIQNPRYQVTQFGKPVTLSCSQTLNHNVMYWYQQKSSQAPKLLFHYYDKDFNNEADTPDNFQSRRPNTSFCFLDIRSPGLGDTAMYLCATSRDPWTENSPLHFGNGTRLTVT.

The J gene is TRBJ2-3, the V gene TRBV11-2; D may be TRBD1 or TRBD2 (5 bases each). Trimming removed 5 bases at V and 8 bases at J, with 14 bases between. Germline values: CDR1 SGHAT, CDR2 FQNNGV. The CDR3 runs 13 residues. CDR3 residues: CASSQGSEGTQYF. The CDR3 nucleotides are TGTGCCAGCAGCCAGGGCTCCGAGGGTACGCAGTATTTT.

The CDR3 nucleotides are TGTGCCAGCAGTTACTCGAGTGGGAGTACTGAAGCTTTCTTT. Its translation: CASSYSSGSTEAFF. The genes are TRBV6-6 and TRBJ1-1; unclear D gene. Deletions cut 0 bases from V and 5 bases from J, with 10 bases between. This CDR3 is built from 14 residues. Looked up from germline, CDR1 is MNHNY and CDR2 is SVGAGI (reference sequence).